This TCR beta chain is drawn from a study of metastatic and nonmetastatic thyroid tumors. This CDR3 contains 17 residues. Germline CDR1 and CDR2: LGHDT and YNNKEL (reference sequence). Unmatched junction bases numbered 11, after V lost 1 base and J lost 4 bases. This clone showed up many times. TCRdb re-called clones via MiXCR from the PCR reads. The sample holds 25,000 to 35,000 clones, roughly 30% seen once. No patient had received any treatment before thyroid surgery. The TCR sequence derives from a female donor with papillary thyroid cancer or a benign thyroid nodule (not recorded which). Some clones in this sample may be carry-over from other donors' samples. Sequencing was carried out using blood. J is TRBJ2-7 and V is TRBV3-1, with 9 bases lining up with TRBD1. Here the CDR3 DNA reads TGTGCCAGCAGCCAAGGGCCCTCTGGACAGGGGATATACGAGCAGTACTTC. Encoded protein: CASSQGPSGQGIYEQYF.